The next 23 T cell receptor beta chains were all read from a single sample in a study of T cells in Graves' hyperthyroidism and ophthalmopathy. The CDR3 regions of TCR beta were amplified from RNA transcripts. Primed by the HTBI set, a first-round RT-PCR was run on the TCR CDR3. In TCRdb, the multiplex PCR reads were re-called with MiXCR into one record per CDR3 protein. The sample contains nearly 750,000 distinct CDR3 sequences, under 45% of which appear only once. Input material: blood. Source of these receptors: a woman aged 40 to 49 with Graves' hyperthyroidism.

The sample holds a few counts of this clonotype. The J gene is TRBJ1-5, the V gene TRBV7-2; 8 bases map to TRBD1. This CDR3 is built from 14 residues. CDR1 is SGHTA, CDR2 FQGNSA, per germline. With 4 bases clipped from V and 6 bases from J, the junction kept 5 bases outside the gene matches. The CDR3: CASSWSGGGQPQHF. CDR3 sequence (DNA): TGTGCCAGCAGCTGGTCAGGGGGCGGTCAGCCCCAGCATTTT.

Ten or more counts support this clonotype. The V and J genes are TRBV7-8 and TRBJ1-6, with no clear D. From germline, CDR1 is SGHVS and CDR2 FQNEAQ. V lost 5 bases to trimming and J lost 8 bases, with 16 bases between them. The CDR3 spans 15 residues. The CDR3 DNA sequence: TGTGCCAGCAGCGGAAAGGGAGGCGGCGATTCACCCCTCCACTTT. Translated, it gives CASSGKGGGDSPLHF.

The chain recombines TRBV20-1 with TRBJ2-7; D might be TRBD2 (6 bases). CDR3 size: 13 residues. Per germline, CDR1 DFQATT and CDR2 SNEGSKA (reference sequence). Trimming stripped 3 bases from V and 6 bases from J, with 15 bases between. The CDR3 DNA reads as TGCAGTGCTAGTTTCGCGGGACCCTCCGAGCAGTACTTC. This encodes CSASFAGPSEQYF.

Many counts were recorded for this clonotype. This chain joins TRBV7-3 and TRBJ2-7; either TRBD1 or TRBD2 may fit D (6 bases each). With 6 bases removed from V and 6 bases from J, the gap between germline ends came to 12 bases. This CDR3 is built from 12 residues. Germline CDR1 SGHTA, CDR2 FQGTGA. The CDR3 bases are TGTGCCAGCAGTTCACAGGGAGGCGAGCAGTACTTC. It is translated as CASSSQGGEQYF.

This clonotype was recorded many times. This chain links TRBV2 with TRBJ1-1; 10 nucleotides line up with TRBD1. The CDR3 extends over 12 amino acids. Trimming removed 6 bases from V and 10 bases from J; junction bases left unmatched: 5. Germline V gene lookup returns CDR1 SNHLY and CDR2 FYNNEI. This chain's CDR3 is CASRAGTGAAFF. For the CDR3, the DNA is TGTGCCAGCAGGGCCGGGACAGGGGCAGCTTTCTTT.

In this sample, this clonotype turned up many times. The chain combines TRBV15 with TRBJ1-3; D remains unclear. CDR1 LNHNV and CDR2 YYDKDF come from the germline V gene (reference sequence). The CDR3 has 16 amino acids. Trimming pared 5 bases from V and 0 bases from J, leaving 14 bases between. This CDR3 is CATSGGRQISGNTIYF. The CDR3 DNA follows: TGTGCCACCAGCGGAGGCCGGCAGATCTCTGGAAACACCATATATTTT.

The chain combines TRBV27 with TRBJ1-6, with D maybe TRBD1 (5 bases). This CDR3 has 15 residues. Germline-derived CDR1 and CDR2 are MNHEY and SMNVEV (reference sequence). The V end lost 4 bases, the J end lost 8 bases, and 15 bases lay between the germline ends. The CDR3 DNA follows: TGTGCCAGCAGTTCTCCTCAGGGACCCTATTCACCCCTCCACTTT. Protein product: CASSSPQGPYSPLHF.

The chain carries TRBV7-6 and TRBJ2-7; maybe TRBD1 (6 bases). This CDR3 comprises 15 residues. CDR1 SGHVS and CDR2 FNYEAQ come from the germline V gene. Trimming removed 1 base from V and 0 bases from J, with 10 bases in between. In DNA, the CDR3 is TGTGCCAGCAGCTTAGTCACAGGGCACTCCTACGAGCAGTACTTC. The encoded protein is CASSLVTGHSYEQYF.

V gene TRBV29-1 combines with J gene TRBJ1-5; 9 bases map to TRBD1. V shed 7 bases and J 5 bases; nucleotides not matched to a gene: 6. There are 13 residues in the CDR3. From germline, CDR1 is SQVTM and CDR2 ANQGSEA. CDR3 nucleotide sequence: TGCAGCGCGTGGGGGGACAGGGATCAGCCCCAGCATTTT. Protein sequence: CSAWGDRDQPQHF.

This clonotype occurred once. The J gene is TRBJ1-2, the V gene TRBV11-2; a weak D match, TRBD1 (6 bases). CDR1 is SGHAT, CDR2 FQNNGV, per germline. This CDR3 spans 16 amino acids. V was trimmed by 5 bases and J by 2 bases, leaving 18 bases between them. The CDR3 sequence: CASSVSGYTGNYGYTF. CDR3 DNA: TGTGCCAGCAGCGTATCAGGGTACACAGGGAACTATGGCTACACCTTC.

This clonotype was counted many times. This rearrangement joins TRBV10-3 to TRBJ2-5, with 9 bases identical to TRBD2. Trimming at V came to 3 bases and at J to 3 bases, leaving 5 bases not matched to a gene. The CDR3 is 15 amino acids. Germline V gene data show CDR1 as ENHRY and CDR2 as SYGVKD. Here the CDR3 reads CAISDLAGSKETQYF. For the CDR3, the DNA is TGTGCCATCAGTGATCTAGCGGGGAGTAAAGAGACCCAGTACTTC.

As concerns this clonotype: At one end the junction does not follow the germline gene, possibly because of a read error. This sequence joins TRBV7-2 and TRBJ2-2, with D perhaps TRBD1 (6 bases). The CDR3 runs 17 residues. Germline CDR1 and CDR2: SGHTA and FQGNSA. The CDR3 nucleotides are TGTGCCAGCAGCTTAGCCCACGGGGACACCTACACCCGGGAGCTGTTTTTT. Translated, it gives CASSLAHGDTYTRELFF.

This clonotype was detected a few times. This chain connects TRBV3-1 to TRBJ1-1, with D possibly TRBD1 on 5 matching bases. Germline CDR1 and CDR2: LGHDT and YNNKEL (reference sequence). The V gene lost 2 bases and the J gene lost 1 base, with 8 bases spanning the gap. The CDR3 has 14 amino acids. CDR3 in amino acids: CASSQTGRNTEAFF. CDR3 DNA sequence: TGTGCCAGCAGCCAAACGGGGCGGAACACTGAAGCTTTCTTT.

CDR3 bases: TGTGCCAGCAGCGGGGGGGCCCAGCATTTT. It is translated as CASSGGAQHF. The chain has TRBV12-3 or TRBV12-4 and TRBJ1-5, with D perhaps TRBD1 (5 bases). CDR3 length: 10 residues. With 6 bases removed from V and 11 bases from J, the gap between germline ends came to 8 bases.

The table lists this clonotype with a few counts. The chain has TRBV12-3 or TRBV12-4 and TRBJ2-1; the D gene is possibly TRBD2 (6 bases). Trimming cost V 2 bases and J 4 bases, with 15 bases left between them. This CDR3 is built from 16 residues. The CDR3 sequence: CASSLRRGERYNEQFF. CDR3 in DNA: TGTGCCAGCAGTTTAAGGCGCGGGGAAAGATACAATGAGCAGTTCTTC.

Note on this clonotype: This may stem from a read error, because a much larger clone lies one nucleotide away. Likely a read error: the CDR3 ends without its conserved phenylalanine or tryptophan. This sequence joins TRBV11-2 and TRBJ2-7; 8 bases line up with TRBD1. CDR1 is SGHAT, CDR2 FQNNGV, per germline. The CDR3 covers 14 residues. Trimming at V came to 6 bases and at J to 3 bases, leaving 7 bases not matched to a gene. CDR3 in amino acids: CASSFRTGNYEQYL. CDR3 bases: TGTGCCAGCAGTTTCCGGACAGGGAACTACGAGCAGTACCTC.

V usage is TRBV10-3 and J usage is TRBJ2-3, with 7 bases fitting TRBD1. This CDR3 region has 17 residues. J gave up 4 bases and V 7 bases, and 17 bases lay outside the gene matches. The V gene's germline CDR1 is ENHRY and CDR2 SYGVKD. CDR3 protein: CAINRRDSTLSADTQYF. In DNA form, the CDR3 reads TGTGCCATCAATCGCCGGGACAGCACCCTGAGCGCAGATACGCAGTATTTT.

This clonotype was counted ten times or more. The rearrangement uses TRBV5-1 and TRBJ1-1; 9 nucleotides match TRBD1. In germline, CDR1 is SGHRS, CDR2 YFSETQ. V trimming: 3 bases; J trimming: 9 bases; junction bases outside the gene matches: 3. The CDR3 has 12 residues. The CDR3 coding sequence is TGCGCCAGCAGCTCTGGACAGGGGCAAGCTTTCTTT. Its protein is CASSSGQGQAFF.

The J gene is TRBJ1-3, the V gene TRBV19; D call uncertain. The germline CDR1 and CDR2 sequences are LNHDA and SQIVND (reference sequence). The length of the CDR3 is 15 residues. V lost 3 bases and J 0 bases, leaving 9 bases between the germline ends. CDR3 in amino acids: CASSIGPSSGNTIYF. In DNA, the CDR3 is TGTGCCAGTAGTATCGGCCCCAGCTCTGGAAACACCATATATTTT.

This clonotype was observed a few times. The rearrangement links TRBV19 to TRBJ1-5; 7 bases are shared with TRBD1. The germline CDR1 and CDR2 sequences are LNHDA and SQIVND (reference sequence). There are 16 residues in the CDR3. With V trimmed by 5 bases and J by 4 bases, 11 bases remained unmatched. CDR3 protein: CASSPLDRMENQPQHF. The CDR3 nucleotides read TGTGCCAGTAGTCCCTTGGACAGGATGGAGAATCAGCCCCAGCATTTT.

This clonotype was recorded many times. The genes are TRBV6-5 and TRBJ1-1; D is ambiguous. Per the germline V gene, CDR1 is MNHEY and CDR2 is SVGAGI. The CDR3 consists of 14 residues. Trimming shortened V by 2 bases and J by 1 base, and 8 bases separated the two germline ends. CDR3 amino acids: CASSYQRRNTEAFF. In DNA, the CDR3 is TGTGCCAGCAGTTACCAAAGACGGAACACTGAAGCTTTCTTT.

This clonotype was seen at least ten times. The chain carries TRBV19 and TRBJ1-2; possible D gene TRBD1, 6 bases. Germline V gene data show CDR1 as LNHDA and CDR2 as SQIVND (reference sequence). V lost 3 bases and J lost 0, with 11 bases in between. This CDR3 contains 15 residues. The CDR3 spells CASSIWGGSNYGYTF. The CDR3 DNA is TGTGCCAGTAGTATTTGGGGGGGCTCTAACTATGGCTACACCTTC.

This clonotype appeared a few times. V usage is TRBV19 and J usage is TRBJ2-3; 7 nucleotides match TRBD2. The germline V gene encodes CDR1 LNHDA and CDR2 SQIVND (reference sequence). J was trimmed by 1 base and V by 0 bases; bases with no gene match: 7. The CDR3 totals 17 residues. CDR3 in amino acids: CASSIDVGGGGTDTQYF. CDR3 sequence (DNA): TGTGCCAGTAGTATAGACGTAGGTGGGGGGGGCACAGATACGCAGTATTTT.